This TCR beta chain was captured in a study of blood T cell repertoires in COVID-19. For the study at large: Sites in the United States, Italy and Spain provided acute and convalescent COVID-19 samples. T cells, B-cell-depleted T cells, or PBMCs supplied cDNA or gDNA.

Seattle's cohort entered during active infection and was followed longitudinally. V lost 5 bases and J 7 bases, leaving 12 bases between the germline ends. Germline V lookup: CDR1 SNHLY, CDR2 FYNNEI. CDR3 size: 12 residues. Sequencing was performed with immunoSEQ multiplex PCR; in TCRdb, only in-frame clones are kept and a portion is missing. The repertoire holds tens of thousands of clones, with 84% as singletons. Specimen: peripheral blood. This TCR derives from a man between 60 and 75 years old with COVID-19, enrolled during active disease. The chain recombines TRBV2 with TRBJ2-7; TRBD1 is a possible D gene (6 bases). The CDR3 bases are TGTGCCAGCAGTTCGGCAGGGGTTGAGCAGTACTTC. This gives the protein CASSSAGVEQYF.